A single sample is the source of the 30 T cell receptor beta chains below, sequenced in a study of OX40 agonist ivuxolimab in advanced cancers. The data were produced by immunoSEQ multiplex PCR, yet TCRdb's version contains in-frame clones alone and is incomplete. The sample holds more than 2,000 clones, around 83% seen once. The source material was CD4+ or CD8+ T cells sorted from blood, sampled in a trial of the OX40 agonist ivuxolimab. The receptors were gathered from an adult with an advanced solid tumor such as melanoma, head and neck, liver or kidney cancer.

This clone showed up just once. This chain links TRBV12-5 with TRBJ2-3; 9 nucleotides match TRBD2. The CDR3 length is 18 residues. The V gene end was trimmed by 2 bases and the J gene end by 5 bases; junction bases not matched to a gene: 14. Germline lookup yields CDR1 LGHNT and CDR2 FRNRAP. CDR3 sequence: CASGLPPRVAGVEDTQYF. The CDR3 DNA follows: TGTGCTAGTGGTTTGCCCCCAAGGGTAGCGGGAGTGGAAGATACGCAGTATTTT.

The rearrangement uses TRBV4-1 and TRBJ1-5, with TRBD1 matching over 7 bases. Germline values: CDR1 MGHRA, CDR2 YSYEKL. V gave up 4 bases and J gave up 4 bases; unmatched junction bases: 4. The CDR3 loop spans 14 amino acids. The DNA for the CDR3 is TGCGCCAGCAGCCGAGAACAGGGGAATCAGCCCCAGCATTTT. Protein product: CASSREQGNQPQHF.

This chain connects TRBV6-5 to TRBJ1-6; tentative D call: TRBD1 (6 bases). Germline V gene lookup returns CDR1 MNHEY and CDR2 SVGAGI. CDR3 length equals 15 residues. The germline V and J ends were trimmed by 0 bases and 7 bases, with 10 bases remaining between them. In DNA, the CDR3 is TGTGCCAGCAGTTACTCCCTGGGGGCAAATTCACCCCTCCACTTT. As protein: CASSYSLGANSPLHF.

The table lists this clone with a few counts. This sequence joins TRBV19 and TRBJ1-6; the D gene is possibly TRBD1 (5 bases). The CDR3 sequence is 16 residues long. V lost 2 bases, J lost 2 bases, and 10 bases lay in between. Germline CDR1 LNHDA, CDR2 SQIVND (reference sequence). Written as DNA, the CDR3 is TGTGCCAGTAGTATATCCAGGGAGCCCTATAATTCACCCCTCCACTTT. Protein product: CASSISREPYNSPLHF.

This clone appeared a single time. The V call is TRBV5-1, the J call TRBJ1-1; D is uncertain. Germline V gene data show CDR1 as SGHRS and CDR2 as YFSETQ. The CDR3 sequence is 15 residues long. Trimming pared 0 bases from V and 3 bases from J, leaving 12 bases between. The CDR3 sequence: CASSLVGHWDTEAFF. In DNA form, the CDR3 reads TGCGCCAGCAGCTTGGTGGGTCATTGGGACACTGAAGCTTTCTTT.

This sequence joins TRBV6-1 and TRBJ1-4; D is ambiguous. Germline values: CDR1 MNHNS, CDR2 SASEGT. The V and J ends lost 2 bases and 10 bases respectively, with 20 bases between them. The CDR3 is made up of 16 amino acids. The CDR3 nucleotides are TGTGCCAGCAGTGAAACCGGGGATTCCAACTACGGAAAACTGTTTTTT. Translating it yields CASSETGDSNYGKLFF.

The chain links TRBV28 to TRBJ2-2, with a tentative D call TRBD2 (6 bases). The CDR3 runs 14 residues. V lost 6 bases to trimming and J lost 4 bases, with 12 bases between them. Germline CDR1 MDHEN, CDR2 SYDVKM. The chain's CDR3 is CASRASDTTGELFF. In DNA form, the CDR3 reads TGTGCCAGCAGGGCTAGCGACACCACCGGGGAGCTGTTTTTT.

This clone was picked up a small number of times. The CDR3 reads CASSVPTSVHEQYF. The CDR3 bases are TGCGCCAGCAGCGTTCCGACTAGCGTCCACGAGCAGTACTTC. This chain connects TRBV5-1 to TRBJ2-7; TRBD2 aligns across 8 bases. The CDR3 contains 14 residues. The trim removed 4 bases at V and 5 bases at J, leaving 8 bases unmatched. Germline values: CDR1 SGHRS, CDR2 YFSETQ. Full variable domain (remainder filled in from reference TRBV5-1 and TRBJ2-7): KAGVTQTPRYLIKTRGQQVTLSCSPISGHRSVSWYQQTPGQGLQFLFEYFSETQRNKGNFPGRFSGRQFSNSRSEMNVSTLELGDSALYLCASSVPTSVHEQYFGPGTRLTVT.

This chain joins TRBV27 and TRBJ1-1; tentatively, D is TRBD1 (5 bases). V shed 6 bases and J shed 5 bases, with 19 bases lying between them. This CDR3 spans 15 amino acids. Germline-derived CDR1 and CDR2 are MNHEY and SMNVEV (reference sequence). In nucleotides, the CDR3 is TGTGCCAGCAGCAGAGACCAGGGTGGGGCTACTGAAGCTTTCTTT. Its protein product is CASSRDQGGATEAFF.

The gene calls are TRBV6-1 and TRBJ1-5; maybe TRBD1 (5 bases). The CDR3 length is 15 residues. V dropped 3 bases and J dropped 5 bases, with 14 bases sitting between them. Germline values: CDR1 MNHNS, CDR2 SASEGT. Written as DNA, the CDR3 is TGTGCCAGCAGTGAGGCAGGGTCGTACCATCAGCCCCAGCATTTT. It specifies CASSEAGSYHQPQHF.

This clone appeared a single time. This chain connects TRBV7-9 to TRBJ2-1, with TRBD2 identical over 12 bases. V trimming: 7 bases; J trimming: 8 bases; junction bases outside the gene matches: 9. CDR3 length: 15 amino acids. Per germline, CDR1 SEHNR and CDR2 FQNEAQ (reference sequence). CDR3 sequence: CASILTSGSFDEQFF. The DNA for the CDR3 is TGTGCCAGCATCCTGACTAGCGGGAGTTTCGATGAGCAGTTCTTC.

This clone was observed once. The chain combines TRBV4-1 with TRBJ1-1; D unresolved. This CDR3 region has 15 residues. Looked up from germline, CDR1 is MGHRA and CDR2 is YSYEKL. V shed 0 bases and J shed 0 bases, with 8 bases lying between them. The CDR3 region has the DNA TGCGCCAGCAGCCAAGAAGGGAAATTGAACACTGAAGCTTTCTTT. It specifies CASSQEGKLNTEAFF.

The chain carries TRBV27 and TRBJ2-7; tentatively, D is TRBD1 or TRBD2 (6 bases each). Trimming stripped 2 bases from V and 7 bases from J, with 15 bases between. Germline lookup yields CDR1 MNHEY and CDR2 SMNVEV (reference sequence). The CDR3 spans 14 residues. The DNA of the CDR3 is TGTGCCAGCAGTTTAGGGGGGCTCGGACGGGAGCAGTACTTC. It encodes CASSLGGLGREQYF.

The chain combines TRBV7-9 with TRBJ1-4; D perhaps matches TRBD1 (5 bases). Germline V gene data show CDR1 as SEHNR and CDR2 as FQNEAQ (reference sequence). CDR3 length: 14 amino acids. V was pared by 1 base and J by 5 bases, with 8 bases between. CDR3 protein: CASSLGGMNEKLFF. CDR3 coding DNA: TGTGCCAGCAGCTTAGGGGGGATGAATGAAAAACTGTTTTTT.

Only a few counts were recorded for this clone. The chain employs TRBV6-1 and TRBJ2-1; the match to TRBD2 covers 7 bases. Trimming removed 3 bases from V and 8 bases from J; junction bases left unmatched: 7. Germline V CDR1 and CDR2: MNHNS, SASEGT. The CDR3 totals 14 residues. Written as DNA, the CDR3 is TGTGCCAGCAGTGATGGGGGGGGATGGGATGAGCAGTTCTTC. Translating it yields CASSDGGGWDEQFF.

This clone was observed a single time. The chain has TRBV6-6 and TRBJ2-3; TRBD1 is a possible D gene (6 bases). The CDR3 runs 14 residues. CDR1 and CDR2 (germline): MNHNY, SVGAGI (reference sequence). V was shortened by 7 bases and J by 0 bases, with 11 bases between the two germline ends. The CDR3: CASISGESTDTQYF. In nucleotides, the CDR3 is TGTGCCAGCATCTCAGGGGAGAGCACAGATACGCAGTATTTT.

The genes are TRBV25-1 and TRBJ2-2, with 8 bases lining up with TRBD1. This CDR3 has 15 amino acids. V was clipped by 6 bases and J by 3 bases; unmatched bases: 6. Germline CDR1 reads MGHDK; CDR2 reads SYGVNS. CDR3 sequence: CASSDGTGHTGELFF. The CDR3 coding sequence is TGTGCCAGCAGCGATGGGACAGGACACACCGGGGAGCTGTTTTTT.

This clone showed up just a few times. This sequence joins TRBV10-2 and TRBJ2-1; tentative D call: TRBD1 (5 bases). CDR1 is WSHSY, CDR2 SAAADI, per germline. CDR3 size: 13 residues. V was pared by 0 bases and J by 7 bases, with 7 bases between. CDR3 region: CASSESGPNEQFF. The CDR3 region has the DNA TGCGCCAGCAGTGAGTCGGGGCCTAATGAGCAGTTCTTC.

This clone was detected once. The chain has TRBV27 and TRBJ1-2; no definite D call. CDR3 length equals 11 residues. Germline values: CDR1 MNHEY, CDR2 SMNVEV (reference sequence). V dropped 7 bases and J dropped 8 bases, with 11 bases sitting between them. The DNA for the CDR3 is TGTGCCAGCAACGGCGGACTAGGCTACACCTTC. The encoded protein is CASNGGLGYTF.

Sample share makes this clone large. This chain joins TRBV10-2 and TRBJ2-7, with 14 nucleotides matching TRBD2. V was pared by 6 bases and J by 5 bases, with 3 bases of the junction left unmatched. The V gene's germline CDR1 is WSHSY and CDR2 SAAADI. The CDR3 totals 14 residues. CDR3 nucleotides: TGCGCCAGCAGGGGACTAGCGGGAGAGGACGAGCAGTACTTC. It yields the protein CASRGLAGEDEQYF.

The rearrangement uses TRBV27 and TRBJ2-1, with D unresolved. This CDR3 comprises 12 residues. Germline-derived CDR1 and CDR2 are MNHEY and SMNVEV (reference sequence). V lost 5 bases to trimming and J lost 2 bases, with 4 bases between them. CDR3 protein: CASSPTYNEQFF. CDR3 bases: TGTGCCAGCAGTCCCACCTACAATGAGCAGTTCTTC.

The chain uses TRBV5-5 and TRBJ1-5, with a weak D call TRBD1 (5 bases). V was clipped by 0 bases and J by 5 bases, with 12 bases between them. This CDR3 is built from 15 residues. Germline CDR1 SGHKS, CDR2 YYEKEE (reference sequence). The CDR3 sequence: CASSLAEGFYQPQHF. In nucleotides, the CDR3 is TGTGCCAGCAGCTTGGCGGAGGGGTTCTATCAGCCCCAGCATTTT.

The V call is TRBV19, the J call TRBJ2-6; TRBD1 aligns across 7 bases. The CDR3 consists of 18 residues. CDR1 is LNHDA, CDR2 SQIVND, per germline (reference sequence). The V and J ends lost 3 bases and 0 bases, in that order; junction bases with no gene match: 8. The CDR3 loop reads CASSIRPGGISGANVLTF. The CDR3 DNA follows: TGTGCCAGTAGTATTCGGCCAGGGGGAATCTCTGGGGCCAACGTCCTGACTTTC.

The CDR3 loop is CASSPLASPYEQYF. The DNA for the CDR3 is TGTGCCAGCTCACCACTGGCCAGCCCCTACGAGCAGTACTTC. The chain carries TRBV18 and TRBJ2-7; D is uncertain. CDR1 KGHSH and CDR2 LQKENI come from the germline V gene. V was cut by 1 base and J by 2 bases, with 9 bases left in between. CDR3 length: 14 amino acids.

The V and J genes are TRBV4-1 and TRBJ2-1; a weak D match, TRBD2 (5 bases). CDR1 is MGHRA, CDR2 YSYEKL, per germline. This CDR3 is built from 16 residues. Trimming took 2 bases from V and 1 from J, leaving 12 bases between them. DNA of the CDR3: TGCGCCAGCAGCCAAAGAGCGGAACCTTCCTACAATGAGCAGTTCTTC. It specifies CASSQRAEPSYNEQFF.

J is TRBJ2-7 and V is TRBV6-4; 9 bases map to TRBD2. From germline, CDR1 is MRHNA and CDR2 SNTAGT. The CDR3 covers 14 residues. V lost 2 bases and J lost 6; bases outside the gene matches: 5. The CDR3 reads CASSDKAGGVEQYF. The CDR3 DNA reads as TGTGCCAGCAGTGACAAAGCGGGAGGAGTCGAGCAGTACTTC.

This clone has more than one count but fewer than ten. The V gene is TRBV7-9, the J gene TRBJ1-5; D perhaps matches TRBD1 (6 bases). V gave up 5 bases and J gave up 3 bases, with 11 bases separating them. CDR3 length equals 14 residues. CDR1 is SEHNR and CDR2 is FQNEAQ in the germline V gene (reference sequence). The CDR3 region is CASSQGGPNQPQHF. In nucleotides, the CDR3 is TGTGCCAGCAGCCAAGGGGGGCCCAATCAGCCCCAGCATTTT.

This sequence joins TRBV6-4 and TRBJ2-1; 8 nucleotides line up with TRBD2. Germline V lookup: CDR1 MRHNA, CDR2 SNTAGT. Trimming removed 4 bases from V and 9 bases from J; junction bases left unmatched: 11. This CDR3 contains 15 residues. CDR3 amino acids: CASSALAGGGGEQFF. In nucleotides, the CDR3 is TGTGCCAGCAGTGCCCTAGCGGGTGGCGGGGGTGAGCAGTTCTTC.

This chain links TRBV15 with TRBJ2-3; 10 nucleotides align to TRBD1. V lost 3 bases, J lost 4 bases, and 4 bases stayed unmatched. In germline, CDR1 is LNHNV, CDR2 YYDKDF (reference sequence). The CDR3 is made up of 15 amino acids. The DNA of the CDR3 is TGTGCCACCAGCAGGGACAGGGGGGGCGCAGATACGCAGTATTTT. Amino acid sequence: CATSRDRGGADTQYF.

The chain carries TRBV7-8 and TRBJ2-5; TRBD1 might be the D (7 bases). Trimming cost V 5 bases and J 2 bases, with 12 bases left between them. There are 14 residues in the CDR3. Per germline, CDR1 SGHVS and CDR2 FQNEAQ. The CDR3 sequence is CASSRGTAQETQYF. In DNA, the CDR3 is TGTGCCAGCAGCCGGGGGACAGCGCAAGAGACCCAGTACTTC. Using reference TRBV7-8 and TRBJ2-5 for the parts outside the CDR3, the full variable domain is GAGVSQSPRYKVAKRGQDVALRCDPISGHVSLFWYQQALGQGPEFLTYFQNEAQLDKSGLPSDRFFAERPEGSVSTLKIQRTQQEDSAVYLCASSRGTAQETQYFGPGTRLLVL.